The 22 T cell receptor beta chains given below trace back to one sample, sequenced in a study of long-term antiretroviral therapy in people with HIV. Samples were assayed with immunoSEQ v3.0 at survey level. Generated by immunoSEQ multiplex PCR, the TCRdb table keeps only in-frame clones and is missing some. The data hold approximately 17,000 clones, with roughly 80% observed a single time. The sequences come from unsorted PBMCs, collected 0.6 years after starting antiretroviral therapy. All receptors come from a woman younger than 35 with HIV.

V is TRBV19 and J is TRBJ2-3; no clear D gene. The germline CDR1 and CDR2 sequences are LNHDA and SQIVND (reference sequence). CDR3 length: 14 residues. Trimming removed 3 bases at V and 0 bases at J, with 7 bases between. The CDR3 sequence is CASSIGPSTDTQYF. The CDR3 DNA follows: TGTGCCAGTAGTATTGGACCGAGCACAGATACGCAGTATTTT.

This chain connects TRBV2 to TRBJ1-5; D might be TRBD1 (5 bases). CDR3 size: 17 residues. V was clipped by 7 bases and J by 2 bases, with 21 bases between them. Germline V gene sequence: CDR1 SNHLY, CDR2 FYNNEI. CDR3 sequence (DNA): TGTGCCAGCAAGTCCCCGGGCCGGGAAGGGGGCAATCAGCCCCAGCATTTT. Its translation is CASKSPGREGGNQPQHF.

J is TRBJ2-1 and V is TRBV7-2, with unresolved D. Germline CDR1 SGHTA, CDR2 FQGNSA. The CDR3 covers 14 residues. Trimming stripped 5 bases from V and 9 bases from J, with 17 bases between. The CDR3 loop is CASSRQPDSSEQFF. CDR3 sequence (DNA): TGTGCCAGCAGCCGCCAGCCCGACTCGAGTGAGCAGTTCTTC.

This sequence joins TRBV5-1 and TRBJ2-5, with 9 nucleotides matching TRBD2. The CDR3 totals 15 residues. Germline values: CDR1 SGHRS, CDR2 YFSETQ. Losses at the gene ends were 2 bases for V and 7 bases for J; bases not matched to a gene: 9. The CDR3 sequence: CASSFSSGAMGTQYF. The CDR3 nucleotides read TGCGCCAGCAGCTTCTCTAGCGGGGCCATGGGGACCCAGTACTTC.

The chain uses TRBV5-4 and TRBJ2-3; D is unresolved. This CDR3 comprises 12 residues. The germline CDR1 and CDR2 sequences are SGHNT and YYREEE (reference sequence). With 1 base removed from V and 4 bases from J, the gap between germline ends came to 4 bases. The chain's CDR3 is CASSLRPDTQYF. CDR3 nucleotide sequence: TGTGCCAGCAGCTTGCGGCCAGATACGCAGTATTTT.

This clone was observed a handful of times. This sequence joins TRBV11-2 and TRBJ1-2, with 8 nucleotides matching TRBD1. Per the germline V gene, CDR1 is SGHAT and CDR2 is FQNNGV. With V trimmed by 0 bases and J by 4 bases, 7 bases remained unmatched. The CDR3 loop spans 16 amino acids. CDR3 nucleotide sequence: TGTGCCAGCAGCTTAGATTCCGGGACAGGAGCCTATGGCTACACCTTC. Protein: CASSLDSGTGAYGYTF.

This chain connects TRBV7-2 to TRBJ2-4; maybe TRBD1 (6 bases). The CDR3 sequence is 15 residues long. The ends were cut back, 5 bases at V and 0 bases at J, with 11 bases in the middle. Germline CDR1 SGHTA, CDR2 FQGNSA. The CDR3, as DNA: TGTGCCAGCAGCCGGCAGGGGATAGCCAAAAACATTCAGTACTTC. It codes for CASSRQGIAKNIQYF.

The chain is built from TRBV18 and TRBJ2-7, with 10 bases identical to TRBD1. V shed 6 bases, J shed 1 base, and the junction held 6 bases outside the gene matches. CDR1 is KGHSH and CDR2 is LQKENI in the germline V gene. CDR3 length equals 15 residues. The CDR3 DNA follows: TGTGCCAGCTCGCGACCGGGACAGGGGTCCTACGAGCAGTACTTC. It is translated as CASSRPGQGSYEQYF.

The chain combines TRBV29-1 with TRBJ2-3, with 13 bases that match TRBD2. Germline CDR1 SQVTM, CDR2 ANQGSEA. The V segment lost 7 bases and the J segment 2 bases; nucleotides outside the gene matches: 27. The CDR3 loop spans 22 amino acids. For the CDR3, the DNA is TGCAGCGCCCGCGGGACTAGCGGGACCACCGGCGTGGGAAGCGGGTACACAGATACGCAGTATTTT. Encoded protein: CSARGTSGTTGVGSGYTDTQYF.

This rearrangement joins TRBV7-8 to TRBJ2-4, with D maybe TRBD1 (6 bases). The germline V and J ends were trimmed by 2 bases and 9 bases, with 11 bases remaining between them. CDR3 length: 13 residues. In germline, CDR1 is SGHVS, CDR2 FQNEAQ. The CDR3 DNA sequence: TGTGCCAGCAGCTTAAGGGGACAATTCATTCAGTACTTC. Protein product: CASSLRGQFIQYF.

V and J are TRBV27 and TRBJ1-5, with TRBD1 identical over 8 bases. Looked up from germline, CDR1 is MNHEY and CDR2 is SMNVEV (reference sequence). The CDR3 has 16 residues. The junction had 11 bases not matched to a gene; V was cut back by 5 bases and J by 5 bases. This chain's CDR3 is CASSPRQGIVDQPQHF. DNA of the CDR3: TGTGCCAGCAGTCCGCGACAGGGGATTGTCGATCAGCCCCAGCATTTT.

CDR3 DNA: TGTGCCATCAGTGAGGCACAGGGGTCGGGAAACACCATATATTTT. Translation: CAISEAQGSGNTIYF. The genes are TRBV10-3 and TRBJ1-3, with 7 bases identical to TRBD1. The germline V gene encodes CDR1 ENHRY and CDR2 SYGVKD. The CDR3 totals 15 residues. V was clipped by 2 bases and J by 4 bases; unmatched bases: 5.

This chain joins TRBV25-1 and TRBJ2-6; no clear D gene. This CDR3 spans 16 amino acids. Trimming left V 5 bases short and J 0 bases short, with 11 bases between. Germline loops: CDR1 MGHDK, CDR2 SYGVNS. CDR3 in amino acids: CASSPRGDSGANVLTF. CDR3 nucleotide sequence: TGTGCCAGCAGTCCGCGTGGGGACTCTGGGGCCAACGTCCTGACTTTC.

J is TRBJ2-1 and V is TRBV6-5; D remains unclear. Germline-derived CDR1 and CDR2 are MNHEY and SVGAGI. V shed 3 bases and J shed 10 bases, with 13 bases lying between them. This CDR3 spans 13 amino acids. The CDR3 loop is CASSYELTGEQFF. DNA of the CDR3: TGTGCCAGCAGTTATGAGCTGACTGGGGAGCAGTTCTTC.

The chain has TRBV19 and TRBJ1-5; a weak D match, TRBD1 (6 bases). Deletions cut 3 bases from V and 6 bases from J, with 9 bases between. CDR1 is LNHDA, CDR2 SQIVND, per germline (reference sequence). The CDR3 has 13 residues. The CDR3: CASSMGGLQPQHF. As DNA, the CDR3 is TGTGCCAGTAGTATGGGGGGGCTTCAGCCCCAGCATTTT.

This clone came up a few times. V is TRBV5-1 and J is TRBJ1-4, with 7 bases identical to TRBD1. J was trimmed by 2 bases and V by 7 bases; bases with no gene match: 8. Germline CDR1 SGHRS, CDR2 YFSETQ. The CDR3 is made up of 15 amino acids. CDR3 loop: CASSTTGDTNEKLFF. CDR3 DNA sequence: TGCGCCAGCTCGACTACAGGGGACACTAATGAAAAACTGTTTTTT.

The genes are TRBV28 and TRBJ1-5; no firm D call. V was shortened by 11 bases and J by 1 base, with 12 bases between the two germline ends. Germline CDR1 reads MDHEN; CDR2 reads SYDVKM. CDR3 length equals 13 residues. This chain's CDR3 is CASKGGSNQPQHF. Here the CDR3 DNA reads TGTGCCTCGAAAGGTGGGAGCAATCAGCCCCAGCATTTT. Drawing the rest from reference TRBV28 and TRBJ1-5, the complete variable domain is DVKVTQSSRYLVKRTGEKVFLECVQDMDHENMFWYRQDPGLGLRLIYFSYDVKMKEKGDIPEGYSVSREKKERFSLILESASTNQTSMYLCASKGGSNQPQHFGDGTRLSIL.

The chain links TRBV5-1 to TRBJ2-2; 7 nucleotides match TRBD1. Germline V gene lookup returns CDR1 SGHRS and CDR2 YFSETQ. This CDR3 is built from 14 residues. Losses at the gene ends were 0 bases for V and 6 bases for J; bases not matched to a gene: 2. CDR3 region: CASSLGQGAGELFF. The CDR3, as DNA: TGCGCCAGCAGCTTGGGACAGGGTGCCGGGGAGCTGTTTTTT.

The gene calls are TRBV27 and TRBJ1-6; tentative D call: TRBD1 (5 bases). Trimming shortened V by 4 bases and J by 13 bases, and 14 bases separated the two germline ends. This CDR3 spans 13 amino acids. Germline V gene lookup returns CDR1 MNHEY and CDR2 SMNVEV (reference sequence). Written as DNA, the CDR3 is TGTGCCAGCAGTTCCATTGCCCGGGGGCCCCTCCACTTT. This sequence encodes CASSSIARGPLHF.

The chain employs TRBV7-2 and TRBJ2-4; D unresolved. The CDR3 runs 14 residues. Trimming cost V 1 base and J 11 bases, with 15 bases left between them. CDR1 SGHTA and CDR2 FQGNSA come from the germline V gene. CDR3 DNA: TGTGCCAGCAGCTTAGTAGCACCTCAGGTGGTTCAGTACTTC. Translating it yields CASSLVAPQVVQYF.

The J gene is TRBJ1-5, the V gene TRBV18, with D perhaps matching TRBD1 (6 bases). Looked up from germline, CDR1 is KGHSH and CDR2 is LQKENI. The CDR3 contains 14 residues. V shed 3 bases and J shed 7 bases, with 13 bases lying between them. The CDR3 here is CASSPSGADQPQHF. CDR3 bases: TGTGCCAGCTCACCTTCGGGGGCGGACCAGCCCCAGCATTTT. The entire variable domain, with the rest obtained from reference TRBV18 and TRBJ1-5, is as follows: NAGVMQNPRHLVRRRGQEARLRCSPMKGHSHVYWYRQLPEEGLKFMVYLQKENIIDESGMPKERFSAEFPKEGPSILRIQQVVRGDSAAYFCASSPSGADQPQHFGDGTRLSIL.

This clone occurred a few times. The chain couples TRBV7-3 to TRBJ2-3; 7 bases match TRBD1. Germline V gives CDR1 SGHTA, CDR2 FQGTGA. The J segment lost 6 bases and the V segment lost 1 base, leaving 1 base of the junction unmatched. The CDR3 spans 13 residues. Here the CDR3 DNA reads TGTGCCAGCAGCTTAAAGGGGGCTGATACGCAGTATTTT. It specifies CASSLKGADTQYF.